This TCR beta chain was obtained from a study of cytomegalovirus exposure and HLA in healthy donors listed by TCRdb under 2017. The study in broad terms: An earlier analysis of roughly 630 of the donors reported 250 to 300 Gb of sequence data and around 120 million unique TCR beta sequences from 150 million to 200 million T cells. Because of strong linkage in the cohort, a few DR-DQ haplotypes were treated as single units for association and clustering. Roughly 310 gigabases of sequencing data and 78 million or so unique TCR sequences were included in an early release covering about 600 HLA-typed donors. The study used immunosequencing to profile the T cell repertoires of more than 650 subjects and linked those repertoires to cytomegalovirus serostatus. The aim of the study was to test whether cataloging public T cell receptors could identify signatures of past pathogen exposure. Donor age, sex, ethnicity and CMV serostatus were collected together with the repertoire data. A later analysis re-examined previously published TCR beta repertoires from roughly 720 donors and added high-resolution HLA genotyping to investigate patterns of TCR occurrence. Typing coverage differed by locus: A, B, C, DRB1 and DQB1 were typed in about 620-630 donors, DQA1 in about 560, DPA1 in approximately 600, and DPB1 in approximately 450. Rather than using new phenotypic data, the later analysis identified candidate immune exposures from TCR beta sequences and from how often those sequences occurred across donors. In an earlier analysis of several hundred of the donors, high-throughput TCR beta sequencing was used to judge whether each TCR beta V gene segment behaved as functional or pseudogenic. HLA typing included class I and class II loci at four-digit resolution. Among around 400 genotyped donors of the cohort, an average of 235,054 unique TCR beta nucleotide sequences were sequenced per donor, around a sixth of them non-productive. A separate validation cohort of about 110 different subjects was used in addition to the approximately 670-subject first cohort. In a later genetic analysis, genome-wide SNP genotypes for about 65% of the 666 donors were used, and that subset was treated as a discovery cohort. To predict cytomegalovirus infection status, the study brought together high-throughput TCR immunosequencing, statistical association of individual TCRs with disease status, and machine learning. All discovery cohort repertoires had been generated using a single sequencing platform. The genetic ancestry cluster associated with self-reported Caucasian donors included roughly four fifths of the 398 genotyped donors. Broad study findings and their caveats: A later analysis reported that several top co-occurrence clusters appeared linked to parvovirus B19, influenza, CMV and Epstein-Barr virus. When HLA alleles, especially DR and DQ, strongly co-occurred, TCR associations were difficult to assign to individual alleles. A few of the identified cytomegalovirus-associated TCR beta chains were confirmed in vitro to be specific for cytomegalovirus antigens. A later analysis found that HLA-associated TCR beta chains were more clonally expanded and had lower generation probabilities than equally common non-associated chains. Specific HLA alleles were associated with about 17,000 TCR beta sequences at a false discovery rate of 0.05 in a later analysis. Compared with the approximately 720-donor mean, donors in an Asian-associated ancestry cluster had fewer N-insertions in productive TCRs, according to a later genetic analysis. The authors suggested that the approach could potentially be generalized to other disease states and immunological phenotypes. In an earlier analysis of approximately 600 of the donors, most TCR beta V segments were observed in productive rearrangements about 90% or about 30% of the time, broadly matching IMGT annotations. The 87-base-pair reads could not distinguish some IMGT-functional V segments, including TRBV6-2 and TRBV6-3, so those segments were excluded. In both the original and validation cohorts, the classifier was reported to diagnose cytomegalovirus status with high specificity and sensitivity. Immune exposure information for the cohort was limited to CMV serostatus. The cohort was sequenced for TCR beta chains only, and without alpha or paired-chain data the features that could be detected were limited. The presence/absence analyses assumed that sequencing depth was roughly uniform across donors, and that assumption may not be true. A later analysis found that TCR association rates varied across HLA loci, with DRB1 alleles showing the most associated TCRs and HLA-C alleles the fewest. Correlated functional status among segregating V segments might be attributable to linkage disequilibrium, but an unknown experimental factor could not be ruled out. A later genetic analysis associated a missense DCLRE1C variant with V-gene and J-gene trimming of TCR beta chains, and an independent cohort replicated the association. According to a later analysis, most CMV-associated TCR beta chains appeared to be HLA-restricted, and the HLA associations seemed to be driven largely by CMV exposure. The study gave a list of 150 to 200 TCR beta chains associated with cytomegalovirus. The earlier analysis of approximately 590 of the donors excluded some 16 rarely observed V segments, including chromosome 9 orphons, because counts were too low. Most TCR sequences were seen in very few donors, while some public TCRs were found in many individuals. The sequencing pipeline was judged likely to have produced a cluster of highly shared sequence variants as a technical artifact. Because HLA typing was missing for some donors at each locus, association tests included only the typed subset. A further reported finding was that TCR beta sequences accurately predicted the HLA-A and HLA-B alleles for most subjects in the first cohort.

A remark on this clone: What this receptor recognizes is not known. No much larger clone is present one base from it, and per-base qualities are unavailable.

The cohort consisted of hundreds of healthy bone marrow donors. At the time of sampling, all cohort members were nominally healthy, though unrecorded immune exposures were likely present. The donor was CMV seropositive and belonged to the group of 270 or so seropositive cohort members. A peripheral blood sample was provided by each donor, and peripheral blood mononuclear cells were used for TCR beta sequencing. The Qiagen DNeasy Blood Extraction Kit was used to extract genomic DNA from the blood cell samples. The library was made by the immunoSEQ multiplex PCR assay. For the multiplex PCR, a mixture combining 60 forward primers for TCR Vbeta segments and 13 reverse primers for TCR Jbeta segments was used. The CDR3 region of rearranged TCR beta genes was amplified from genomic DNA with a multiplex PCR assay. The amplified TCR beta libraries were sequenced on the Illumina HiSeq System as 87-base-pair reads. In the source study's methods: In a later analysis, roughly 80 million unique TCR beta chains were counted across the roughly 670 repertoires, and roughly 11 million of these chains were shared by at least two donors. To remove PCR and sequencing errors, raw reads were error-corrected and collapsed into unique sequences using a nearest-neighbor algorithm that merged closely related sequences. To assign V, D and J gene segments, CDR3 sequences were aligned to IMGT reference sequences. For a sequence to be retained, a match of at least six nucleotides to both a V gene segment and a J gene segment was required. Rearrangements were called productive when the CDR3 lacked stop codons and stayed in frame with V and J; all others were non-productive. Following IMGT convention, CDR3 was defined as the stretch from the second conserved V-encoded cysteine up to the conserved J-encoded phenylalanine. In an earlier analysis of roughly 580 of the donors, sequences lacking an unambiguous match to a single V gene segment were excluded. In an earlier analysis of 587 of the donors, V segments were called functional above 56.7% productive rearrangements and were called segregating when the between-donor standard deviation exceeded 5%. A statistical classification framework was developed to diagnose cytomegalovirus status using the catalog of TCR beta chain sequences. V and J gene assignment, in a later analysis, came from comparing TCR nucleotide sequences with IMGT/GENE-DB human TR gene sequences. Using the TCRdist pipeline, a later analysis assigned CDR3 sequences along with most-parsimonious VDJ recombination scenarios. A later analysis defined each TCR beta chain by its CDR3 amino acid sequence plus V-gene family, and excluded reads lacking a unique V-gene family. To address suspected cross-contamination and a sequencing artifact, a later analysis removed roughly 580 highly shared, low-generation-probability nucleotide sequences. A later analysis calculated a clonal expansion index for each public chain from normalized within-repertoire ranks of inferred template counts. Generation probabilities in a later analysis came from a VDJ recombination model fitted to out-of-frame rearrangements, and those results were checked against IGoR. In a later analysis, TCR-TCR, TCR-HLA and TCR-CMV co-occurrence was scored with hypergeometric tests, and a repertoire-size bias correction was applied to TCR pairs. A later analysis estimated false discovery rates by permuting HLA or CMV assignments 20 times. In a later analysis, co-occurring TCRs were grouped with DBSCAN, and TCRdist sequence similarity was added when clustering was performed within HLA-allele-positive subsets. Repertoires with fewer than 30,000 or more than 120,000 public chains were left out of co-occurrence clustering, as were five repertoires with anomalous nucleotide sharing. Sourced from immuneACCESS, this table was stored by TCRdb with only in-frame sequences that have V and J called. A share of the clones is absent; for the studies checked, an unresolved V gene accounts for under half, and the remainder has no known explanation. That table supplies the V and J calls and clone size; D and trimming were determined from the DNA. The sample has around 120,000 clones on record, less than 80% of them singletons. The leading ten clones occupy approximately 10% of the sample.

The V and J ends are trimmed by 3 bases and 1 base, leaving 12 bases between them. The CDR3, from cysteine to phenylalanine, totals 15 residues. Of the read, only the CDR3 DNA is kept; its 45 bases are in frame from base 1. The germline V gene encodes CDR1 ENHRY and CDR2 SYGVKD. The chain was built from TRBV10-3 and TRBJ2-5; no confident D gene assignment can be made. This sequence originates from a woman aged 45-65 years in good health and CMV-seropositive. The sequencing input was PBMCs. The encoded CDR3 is CAISESKLFQETQYF. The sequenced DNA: TGTGCCATCAGTGAATCTAAGTTATTCCAAGAGACCCAGTACTTC.